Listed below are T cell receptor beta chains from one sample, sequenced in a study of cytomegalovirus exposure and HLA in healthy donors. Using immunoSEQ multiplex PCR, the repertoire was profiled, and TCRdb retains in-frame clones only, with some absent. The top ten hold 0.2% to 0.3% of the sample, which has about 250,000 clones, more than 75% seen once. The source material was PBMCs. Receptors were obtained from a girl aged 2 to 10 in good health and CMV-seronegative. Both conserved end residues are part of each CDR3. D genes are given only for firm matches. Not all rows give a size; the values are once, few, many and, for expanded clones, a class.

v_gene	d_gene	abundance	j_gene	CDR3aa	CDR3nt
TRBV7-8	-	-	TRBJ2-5	CASRREYRETQYF	TGTGCCAGCAGGAGGGAGTATCGAGAGACCCAGTACTTC
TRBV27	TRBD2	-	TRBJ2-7	CASSGTSGSYEQYF	TGTGCCAGCAGTGGGACTAGCGGTTCCTACGAGCAGTACTTC
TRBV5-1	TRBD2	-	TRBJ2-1	CASSRGLAGLNEQFF	TGCGCCAGCAGCAGGGGACTAGCGGGATTGAATGAGCAGTTCTTC
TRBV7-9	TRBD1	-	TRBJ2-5	CASSQGQGVRETQYF	TGTGCCAGCAGCCAGGGACAGGGGGTGCGAGAGACCCAGTACTTC
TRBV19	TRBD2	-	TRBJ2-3	CASSPGLAGFTDTQYF	TGTGCCAGTAGCCCGGGACTAGCGGGTTTCACAGATACGCAGTATTTT
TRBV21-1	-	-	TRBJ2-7	CASSPPDRVGYEQYF	TGTGCCAGCAGCCCTCCCGACAGGGTCGGCTACGAGCAGTACTTC
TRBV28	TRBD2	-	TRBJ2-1	CASRSGGAGNEQFF	TGTGCCAGCAGGAGCGGGGGGGCCGGCAATGAGCAGTTCTTC
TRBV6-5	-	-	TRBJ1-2	CASSYSFGVDYGYTF	TGTGCCAGCAGTTACTCGTTCGGGGTGGACTATGGCTACACCTTC
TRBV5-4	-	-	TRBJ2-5	CASSFQASGGETQYF	TGTGCCAGCAGCTTCCAGGCATCTGGGGGGGAGACCCAGTACTTC
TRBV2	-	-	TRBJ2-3	CASSSGGPTDTQYF	TGTGCCAGCAGTTCAGGGGGGCCAACAGATACGCAGTATTTT
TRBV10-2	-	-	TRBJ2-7	CASSDRGYEQYF	TGCGCCAGCAGTGACAGGGGCTACGAGCAGTACTTC
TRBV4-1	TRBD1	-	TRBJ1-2	CASSQIGTVGYTF	TGCGCCAGCAGCCAAATAGGGACAGTTGGCTACACCTTC
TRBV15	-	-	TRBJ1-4	CATSRAGRTEKLFF	TGTGCCACCAGCCGCGCGGGCAGGACCGAAAAACTGTTTTTT
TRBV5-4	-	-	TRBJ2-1	CASSLQLTSLKQFF	TGTGCCAGCAGCTTGCAGCTAACTAGTTTAAAGCAGTTCTTC
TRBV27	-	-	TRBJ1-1	CASSFGTEAFF	TGTGCCAGCAGTTTCGGCACTGAAGCTTTCTTT
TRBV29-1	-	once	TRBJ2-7	CSVGQTYEQYF	TGCAGCGTCGGACAGACCTACGAGCAGTACTTC
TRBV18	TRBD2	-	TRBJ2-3	CASSGSLAGGPDTQYF	TGTGCCAGCTCAGGGTCACTAGCGGGGGGGCCAGATACGCAGTATTTT
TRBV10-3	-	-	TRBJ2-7	CATGQLSSYEQYF	TGTGCCACAGGACAGCTGTCCTCCTACGAGCAGTACTTC
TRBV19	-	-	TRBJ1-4	CASSISATNEKLFF	TGTGCCAGTAGTATTAGTGCAACTAATGAAAAACTGTTTTTT
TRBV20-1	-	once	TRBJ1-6	CSAHRDSPLHF	TGCAGTGCTCACAGGGATTCACCCCTCCACTTT
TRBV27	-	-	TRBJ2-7	CASSDGSPYEQYF	TGTGCCAGCAGCGACGGGAGCCCCTACGAGCAGTACTTC
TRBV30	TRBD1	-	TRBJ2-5	CAWSVKGRGETQYF	TGTGCCTGGAGTGTAAAGGGCAGGGGGGAGACCCAGTACTTC
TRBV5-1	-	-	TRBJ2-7	CASRSTTTRSRGYEQYF	TGCGCCAGCAGATCCACAACCACACGGAGTCGAGGATACGAGCAGTACTTC